A single sample gave rise to the 21 T cell receptor beta chains below, sequenced in a study of blood T cell repertoires in COVID-19. Here immunoSEQ multiplex PCR was the method, and the copy in TCRdb shows in-frame clones only, minus some. The sample carries tens of thousands of clones, roughly 85% recorded once. Sequenced input: peripheral blood. The receptors here all came from a man aged 40-55 years with acute or convalescent COVID-19.

This clone showed up just a few times. The chain uses TRBV5-1 and TRBJ2-3, with a weak D call TRBD1 (6 bases). The CDR3 contains 16 residues. CDR1 and CDR2 (germline): SGHRS, YFSETQ. V gave up 0 bases and J gave up 1 base, with 12 bases separating them. The chain's CDR3 is CASSLAGTTGTDTQYF. The CDR3 bases are TGCGCCAGCAGCTTGGCAGGGACAACCGGCACAGATACGCAGTATTTT.

This chain connects TRBV11-2 to TRBJ1-2; a weak D match, TRBD1 (5 bases). Germline assignment: CDR1 SGHAT and CDR2 FQNNGV. This CDR3 region has 14 residues. V lost 0 bases to trimming and J lost 8 bases, with 13 bases between them. The CDR3 nucleotides read TGTGCCAGCAGCTTAGATCGAAAGGGGCTGGGCTACACCTTC. Translating gives CASSLDRKGLGYTF.

V and J are TRBV6-5 and TRBJ1-1, with TRBD1 as a possible D gene (6 bases). This CDR3 has 13 residues. The V gene's germline CDR1 is MNHEY and CDR2 SVGAGI. V was clipped by 5 bases and J by 5 bases, with 12 bases between them. The CDR3 sequence: CASSTKGGTEAFF. CDR3 DNA: TGTGCCAGCAGTACTAAAGGGGGTACTGAAGCTTTCTTT.

V is TRBV5-3 and J is TRBJ2-7; TRBD1 agrees at 7 bases. TRBV5-3 is classed as an ORF, of uncertain function. V shed 1 base and J 4 bases; nucleotides not matched to a gene: 8. The CDR3 contains 15 residues. The CDR3 bases are TGTGCCAGAAGCTTGAAACGAGGGGGCGGATACGAGCAGTACTTC. Translating gives CARSLKRGGGYEQYF.

The chain joins TRBV7-9 to TRBJ2-1; TRBD2 agrees at 7 bases. The CDR3 loop spans 17 amino acids. The trim removed 4 bases at V and 1 base at J, leaving 10 bases unmatched. Germline loops: CDR1 SEHNR, CDR2 FQNEAQ (reference sequence). This chain's CDR3 is CASSSSFSGASYNEQFF. As DNA, the CDR3 is TGTGCCAGCAGCTCTTCTTTCAGCGGGGCTTCCTACAATGAGCAGTTCTTC.

V gene TRBV5-1 combines with J gene TRBJ1-1; TRBD1 agrees at 7 bases. The CDR3 spans 14 residues. Germline values: CDR1 SGHRS, CDR2 YFSETQ. Trimming took 3 bases from V and 2 from J; bases not matched to a gene: 4. CDR3 sequence: CASSSTGINTEAFF. In DNA form, the CDR3 reads TGCGCCAGCAGCTCGACAGGGATTAACACTGAAGCTTTCTTT.

CDR3 bases: TGTGCCAGCAGTTTTTCGGGGGGCGGCGAGCAGTACTTC. Protein sequence: CASSFSGGGEQYF. V and J are TRBV27 and TRBJ2-7, with a weak D call TRBD2 (7 bases). V was trimmed by 3 bases and J by 6 bases, leaving 12 bases between them. Per the germline V gene, CDR1 is MNHEY and CDR2 is SMNVEV (reference sequence). The CDR3 totals 13 residues.

The chain carries TRBV6-5 and TRBJ2-5, with TRBD1 matching over 8 bases. V dropped 6 bases and J dropped 5; count of bases not matched to a gene: 11. The CDR3 spans 15 residues. Germline assignment: CDR1 MNHEY and CDR2 SVGAGI. The CDR3 sequence is CASRREVRGQETQYF. The CDR3 DNA sequence: TGTGCCAGCAGGAGGGAAGTCAGGGGGCAGGAGACCCAGTACTTC.

The chain joins TRBV4-1 to TRBJ1-1; possible D gene TRBD1, 6 bases. The CDR3 extends over 15 amino acids. The V gene's germline CDR1 is MGHRA and CDR2 YSYEKL. Trimming shortened V by 3 bases and J by 0 bases, and 11 bases separated the two germline ends. CDR3 DNA sequence: TGCGCCAGCAGCCACAAACAGGGCTTGAACACTGAAGCTTTCTTT. Protein: CASSHKQGLNTEAFF.

The CDR3 DNA sequence: TGTGCCAGCAGGCCAGGACAGGCTCAAGGGGAGACCCAGTACTTC. This encodes CASRPGQAQGETQYF. The chain employs TRBV2 and TRBJ2-5; 7 bases fit TRBD1. Trimming removed 6 bases from V and 5 bases from J; junction bases left unmatched: 12. CDR1 SNHLY and CDR2 FYNNEI come from the germline V gene. CDR3 length equals 15 residues.

The rearrangement joins TRBV5-4 to TRBJ2-5, with 8 bases matching TRBD2. The CDR3 consists of 14 residues. The V segment lost 4 bases and the J segment 3 bases; nucleotides outside the gene matches: 5. The germline gives CDR1 SGHNT, CDR2 YYREEE (reference sequence). CDR3: CASSAGGREETQYF. In DNA, the CDR3 is TGTGCCAGCAGCGCGGGGGGCCGAGAAGAGACCCAGTACTTC.

On this clone: Germline is not matched at one junction end, which may reflect a read error. The chain has TRBV2 and TRBJ1-5; 9 bases fit TRBD1. CDR3 length: 15 residues. Germline V lookup: CDR1 SNHLY, CDR2 FYNNEI. The CDR3 DNA reads as TGTGCCAGCGGGGGGACAGGGAACAGCAATCAGCTCCAGCATTTT. It yields the protein CASGGTGNSNQLQHF.

The rearrangement joins TRBV7-9 to TRBJ1-6; unclear D gene. The V gene lost 1 base and the J gene lost 8 bases, with 9 bases spanning the gap. Germline V CDR1 and CDR2: SEHNR, FQNEAQ (reference sequence). There are 14 residues in the CDR3. In DNA form, the CDR3 reads TGTGCCAGCAGCTTAGAATTCACAGATTCACCCCTCCACTTT. The encoded protein is CASSLEFTDSPLHF.

The rearrangement links TRBV19 to TRBJ2-2, with 8 nucleotides matching TRBD2. V was clipped by 7 bases and J by 6 bases; unmatched bases: 7. This CDR3 region has 14 residues. CDR1 and CDR2 from the germline V gene are LNHDA and SQIVND (reference sequence). This CDR3 reads CASILAGGSGELFF. The CDR3 DNA sequence: TGTGCCAGTATCTTGGCGGGGGGATCCGGGGAGCTGTTTTTT.

In this sample, this clone turned up a few times. Other DNA sequences from this sample encode an identical CDR3 as well. The chain employs TRBV15 and TRBJ2-3; TRBD1 matches at 9 bases. Germline assignment: CDR1 LNHNV and CDR2 YYDKDF (reference sequence). Germline trimming cut 5 bases from V and 1 base from J; bases unmatched to any gene: 4. The CDR3 loop spans 15 amino acids. The CDR3 reads CATSSRDRGTDTQYF. The CDR3 DNA reads as TGTGCCACCAGCTCCCGGGACAGGGGCACAGATACGCAGTATTTT.

V gene TRBV5-4 combines with J gene TRBJ1-3; D not certain. Germline V gene lookup returns CDR1 SGHNT and CDR2 YYREEE (reference sequence). Trimming left V 3 bases short and J 1 base short, with 8 bases between. CDR3 size: 14 residues. The CDR3 nucleotides read TGTGCCAGCAGCTGGGAGGGATCTGGAAACACCATATATTTT. This encodes CASSWEGSGNTIYF.

This chain joins TRBV21-1 and TRBJ1-2; TRBD1, the table's D call, was not compared with the DNA. TRBV21-1 is a recognized pseudogene. The CDR3 contains 15 residues. Here the CDR3 DNA reads TGTGCCAGCAGCAAAGGACAGGGTCAACGGTATGGCTACACCTTC. As protein: CASSKGQGQRYGYTF.

V gene TRBV30 combines with J gene TRBJ1-1, with D hard to call. Germline V lookup: CDR1 GTSNPN, CDR2 SVGIG (reference sequence). Trimming stripped 5 bases from V and 3 bases from J, with 10 bases between. The CDR3 spans 12 residues. The CDR3 nucleotides are TGTGCCTGGGCTTCCCGGTACACTGAAGCTTTCTTT. Protein product: CAWASRYTEAFF.

The chain links TRBV13 to TRBJ1-1; tentatively, D is TRBD1 (6 bases). The length of the CDR3 is 13 residues. The germline CDR1 and CDR2 sequences are PRHDT and FYEKMQ (reference sequence). The V end lost 5 bases, the J end lost 8 bases, and 15 bases lay between the germline ends. CDR3 sequence: CASSNGQRTEAFF. The CDR3 DNA reads TGTGCCAGCAGCAATGGACAGAGAACAGAAGCTTTCTTT.

The chain joins TRBV24-1 to TRBJ2-1; no reliable D call. The CDR3 extends over 11 amino acids. Germline values: CDR1 KGHDR, CDR2 SFDVKD. Deletions cut 4 bases from V and 7 bases from J, with 4 bases between. The CDR3 region has the DNA TGTGCCACCAGTGAACGGAATGAGCAGTTCTTC. Translated, it gives CATSERNEQFF.

J is TRBJ1-4 and V is TRBV4-1, with 9 bases that match TRBD1. Germline V gives CDR1 MGHRA, CDR2 YSYEKL. CDR3 length: 14 residues. The V gene end was trimmed by 6 bases and the J gene end by 8 bases; junction bases not matched to a gene: 7. The CDR3 DNA is TGCGCCAGCAGGCCGACAGGGGGTTTAGAAAAACTGTTTTTT. It codes for CASRPTGGLEKLFF.